What follows are 9 T cell receptor beta chains derived from one specimen sequenced in a study of T cell repertoires in cytomegalovirus infection. MiXCR, applied by TCRdb to the reads, yields one record per CDR3 protein. The table shows approximately 290,000 distinct CDR3 sequences, with over 20% occurring only once. The material sequenced was PBMCs. Every receptor here comes from a human donor in good health (CMV status not recorded). Some clones in this sample may be carry-over from other donors' samples.

The CDR3 nucleotides read TGCAGTGCTAGAGAAAGCGGGAGAAGGGATACGCAGTATTTT. This gives the protein CSARESGRRDTQYF. The rearrangement links TRBV20-1 to TRBJ2-3, with 8 bases aligning to TRBD2. Unmatched junction bases numbered 5, after V lost 0 bases and J lost 6 bases. The CDR3 contains 14 residues. CDR1 is DFQATT, CDR2 SNEGSKA, per germline (reference sequence).

In its sample, this clonotype was seen many times. This chain joins TRBV7-2 and TRBJ1-6; D is uncertain. V gave up 0 bases and J gave up 6 bases, with 9 bases separating them. The germline gives CDR1 SGHTA, CDR2 FQGNSA. This CDR3 has 15 residues. The CDR3 region has the DNA TGTGCCAGCAGCTTAGCTGGCTACGGTAATTCACCCCTCCACTTT. Encoded protein: CASSLAGYGNSPLHF.

In its sample, this clonotype was seen a few times. The rearrangement uses TRBV29-1 and TRBJ2-7; D gene ambiguous. The V end was cut by 6 bases, the J end by 0 bases, with 15 bases between. Germline V gene lookup returns CDR1 SQVTM and CDR2 ANQGSEA. CDR3 length equals 14 residues. This CDR3 reads CSVAQAFSSYEQYF. The CDR3 DNA sequence: TGCAGCGTGGCTCAGGCCTTTAGCTCCTACGAGCAGTACTTC.

This clonotype was seen more than once but under ten times. The chain recombines TRBV7-7 with TRBJ2-1; TRBD2 agrees at 13 bases. Germline CDR1 is SSHAT and CDR2 is FNYEAQ (reference sequence). Germline trimming cut 5 bases from V and 9 bases from J; bases unmatched to any gene: 13. The CDR3 has 17 residues. Here the CDR3 DNA reads TGTGCCAGCAGCGATACTAGCGGGAGGGCCGGCGTGGGTGAGCAGTTCTTC. It encodes CASSDTSGRAGVGEQFF.

In its sample, this clonotype was seen many times. The rearrangement joins TRBV7-2 to TRBJ2-7; possible D gene TRBD2, 6 bases. The CDR3 is 16 amino acids. Between the trimmed V and J ends, which lost 5 bases and 2 bases, there was a span of 19 bases. Germline CDR1 SGHTA, CDR2 FQGNSA. CDR3 sequence reads: CASSAPGTQSAYEQYF. In nucleotides, the CDR3 is TGTGCCAGCAGCGCCCCCGGGACTCAATCCGCCTACGAGCAGTACTTC.

This clonotype has ten or more counts. CDR3 residues: CASTLTGVVSQPQHF. DNA for the CDR3: TGTGCCAGCACCCTGACAGGGGTGGTAAGTCAGCCCCAGCATTTT. The V and J genes are TRBV7-2 and TRBJ1-5, with 8 positions matching TRBD1. J lost 6 bases, V lost 7 bases, and 11 bases had no gene match. Germline assignment: CDR1 SGHTA and CDR2 FQGNSA. CDR3 size: 15 residues.

This chain connects TRBV20-1 to TRBJ1-4; a possible D gene is TRBD1 (5 bases). Per germline, CDR1 DFQATT and CDR2 SNEGSKA (reference sequence). The CDR3 loop spans 15 amino acids. V was shortened by 6 bases and J by 1 base, with 15 bases between the two germline ends. The CDR3 nucleotides read TGCAGTGCCGCAGACGGGACTCAAACTAATGAAAAACTGTTTTTT. The encoded protein is CSAADGTQTNEKLFF.

The chain is built from TRBV10-2 and TRBJ1-1, with 8 bases that match TRBD1. The germline CDR1 and CDR2 sequences are WSHSY and SAAADI. There are 15 residues in the CDR3. J lost 1 base, V lost 3 bases, and 4 bases had no gene match. CDR3 protein: CASSDGQGKNTEAFF. The CDR3 coding sequence is TGCGCCAGCAGTGACGGACAGGGTAAGAACACTGAAGCTTTCTTT.

This clonotype was picked up a small number of times. The chain joins TRBV5-5 to TRBJ2-7, with D maybe TRBD1 (6 bases). The CDR3 covers 14 residues. Germline loops: CDR1 SGHKS, CDR2 YYEKEE (reference sequence). The ends were cut back, 0 bases at V and 6 bases at J, with 13 bases in the middle. The CDR3 here is CASSLAGTSGEQYF. The CDR3 DNA sequence: TGTGCCAGCAGCTTGGCCGGGACAAGCGGCGAGCAGTACTTC.